The clone carrying this TCR beta chain was counted between two and nine times. Its target is unknown. The CDR3 spans 14 residues. V was cut by 2 bases and J by 3 bases, with 11 bases left in between. Germline CDR1 MDHEN, CDR2 SYDVKM. Via MiXCR, TCRdb re-called the RT-PCR reads, giving one row per CDR3 protein. There are a few hundred thousand distinct CDR3 sequences in the sample; approximately 7.8% occur only once, and around 12% lies in the top ten. This record comes from a study of response to subunit inactivated influenza vaccine. Study-wide points: Seasonal influenza vaccination, on each occasion, was suggested by the authors to recruit few new T cells.

The rearrangement links TRBV28 to TRBJ2-7, with D tentatively TRBD1 (6 bases). The source of this sequence is a man between 45 and 75 years old who received an inactivated influenza vaccine. The input for sequencing was PBMCs from blood, taken around 25 months after vaccination. Written as DNA, the CDR3 is TGTGCCAGCAGTTTACAGGGGTGGGGCTACGAGCAGTACTTC. Translated, it gives CASSLQGWGYEQYF.